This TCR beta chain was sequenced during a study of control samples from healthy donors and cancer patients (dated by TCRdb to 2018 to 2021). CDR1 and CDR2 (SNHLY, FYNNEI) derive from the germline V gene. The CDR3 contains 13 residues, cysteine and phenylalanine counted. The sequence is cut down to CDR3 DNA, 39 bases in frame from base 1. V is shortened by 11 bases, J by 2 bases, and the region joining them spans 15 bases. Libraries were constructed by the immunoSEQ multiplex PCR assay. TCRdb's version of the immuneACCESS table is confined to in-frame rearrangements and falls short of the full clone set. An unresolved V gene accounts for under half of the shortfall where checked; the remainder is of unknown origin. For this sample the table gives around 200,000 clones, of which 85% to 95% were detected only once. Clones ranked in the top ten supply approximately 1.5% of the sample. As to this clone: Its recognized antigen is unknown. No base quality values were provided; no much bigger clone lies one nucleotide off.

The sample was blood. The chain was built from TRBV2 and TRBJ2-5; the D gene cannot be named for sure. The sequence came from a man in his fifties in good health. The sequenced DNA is TGTGCCTCCAGGCCAGACGGACAAGAGACCCAGTACTTC. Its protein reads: CASRPDGQETQYF.